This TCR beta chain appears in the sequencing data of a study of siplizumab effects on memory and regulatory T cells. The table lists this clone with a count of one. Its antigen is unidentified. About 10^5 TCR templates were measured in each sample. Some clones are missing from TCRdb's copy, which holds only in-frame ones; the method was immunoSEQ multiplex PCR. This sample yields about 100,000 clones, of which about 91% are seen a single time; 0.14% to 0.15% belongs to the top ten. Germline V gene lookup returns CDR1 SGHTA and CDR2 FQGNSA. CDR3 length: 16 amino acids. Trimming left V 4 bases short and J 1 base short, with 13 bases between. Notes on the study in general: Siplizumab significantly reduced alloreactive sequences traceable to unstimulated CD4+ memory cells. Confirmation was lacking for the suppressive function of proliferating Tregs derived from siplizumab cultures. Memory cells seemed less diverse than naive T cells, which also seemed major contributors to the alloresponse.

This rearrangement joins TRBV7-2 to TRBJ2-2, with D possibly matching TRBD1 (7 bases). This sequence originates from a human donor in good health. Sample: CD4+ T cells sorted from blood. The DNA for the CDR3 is TGTGCCAGCAGCTCGAGACAGGGACTGAACACCGGGGAGCTGTTTTTT. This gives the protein CASSSRQGLNTGELFF.